This TCR beta chain came from a study of blood T cells in healthy people across ages. Alongside a J-beta primer mix, a sample-barcoded 5' primer served in a second PCR lasting roughly 7 to 11 cycles. TCRdb reanalysed the 5' RACE reads using MiXCR and keeps one entry per CDR3 protein. Of fewer than 700,000 distinct CDR3 sequences in the sample, around 41% were seen once. General study results and limits: The long-lived group displayed more naive CD4+ cells, plus higher diversity, than the aged donors did.

Notes on this clonotype: Its antigen is not identified.

This TCR was sampled from a man older than 75 in good health. The sequencing input was blood.

CDR3 nucleotide sequence: TGCGCCAGCAGCTTGGGGATCCAAGAGGGTACTGAAGCTTTCTTT. As protein: CASSLGIQEGTEAFF. V is TRBV5-1 and J is TRBJ1-1; the D is unclear. Germline V gene sequence: CDR1 SGHRS, CDR2 YFSETQ. The V and J ends lost 0 bases and 5 bases respectively, with 14 bases between them. This CDR3 spans 15 amino acids.